Listed here are 19 T cell receptor beta chains from one sample, sequenced in a study of blood T cell repertoires in COVID-19. Measured with immunoSEQ multiplex PCR; TCRdb has only the in-frame clones, and not every one. The sample consists of a few hundred thousand clones, roughly 87% of them appearing once. Sequenced material: PBMCs or T cells enriched from blood (not recorded which). The receptors derive from a woman in her twenties or thirties who had recovered from COVID-19.

This clone has just a few counts. V is TRBV19 and J is TRBJ1-1, with 8 bases fitting TRBD1. J gave up 5 bases and V 1 base, and 3 bases lay outside the gene matches. Germline CDR1 LNHDA, CDR2 SQIVND (reference sequence). This CDR3 region has 14 residues. The CDR3 here is CASSIGRGRTEAFF. In nucleotides, the CDR3 is TGTGCCAGTAGTATAGGCAGGGGGCGGACTGAAGCTTTCTTT.

Only one count was recorded for this clone. CDR3: CASSLRGRGQPQHF. CDR3 coding DNA: TGTGCCAGCAGTTTAAGGGGGCGCGGTCAGCCCCAGCATTTT. The rearrangement links TRBV27 to TRBJ1-5; 7 bases fit TRBD1. The CDR3 runs to 14 residues. V shed 2 bases, J shed 6 bases, and the junction held 4 bases outside the gene matches. Looked up from germline, CDR1 is MNHEY and CDR2 is SMNVEV (reference sequence).

This chain links TRBV27 with TRBJ1-5; 10 bases fit TRBD1. Germline loops: CDR1 MNHEY, CDR2 SMNVEV (reference sequence). The V segment lost 5 bases and the J segment 6 bases; nucleotides outside the gene matches: 4. The CDR3 runs 14 residues. This chain's CDR3 is CASSKTGGGQPQHF. In nucleotides, the CDR3 is TGTGCCAGCAGTAAGACAGGGGGCGGTCAGCCCCAGCATTTT.

The rearrangement uses TRBV5-1 and TRBJ1-5, with a weak D call TRBD1 (5 bases). V gave up 4 bases and J gave up 3 bases, with 17 bases separating them. The CDR3 length is 16 residues. The germline V gene has CDR1 SGHRS and CDR2 YFSETQ. The CDR3 sequence: CASSPGGGVDNQPQHF. The DNA of the CDR3 is TGCGCCAGCAGCCCAGGTGGGGGGGTGGACAATCAGCCCCAGCATTTT.

The rearrangement uses TRBV24-1 and TRBJ1-5, with 8 bases that match TRBD1. Germline lookup yields CDR1 KGHDR and CDR2 SFDVKD. This CDR3 has 13 amino acids. With 6 bases clipped from V and 4 bases from J, the junction kept 1 base outside the gene matches. The CDR3 sequence is CATSNRGNQPQHF. The CDR3 DNA sequence: TGTGCCACCAGTAACAGGGGGAATCAGCCCCAGCATTTT.

The CDR3 loop is CASSPTGDLRGANVLTF. CDR3 in DNA: TGCGCCAGCAGCCCGACAGGGGATCTGAGAGGGGCCAACGTCCTGACTTTC. The V call is TRBV4-1, the J call TRBJ2-6; 8 bases fit TRBD1. After removal of 4 bases from V and 4 bases from J, the junction contained 9 bases not matched to a gene. Germline V lookup: CDR1 MGHRA, CDR2 YSYEKL. There are 17 residues in the CDR3.

The chain is built from TRBV7-2 and TRBJ1-3; TRBD1 agrees at 7 bases. From germline, CDR1 is SGHTA and CDR2 FQGNSA. Trimming at V came to 5 bases and at J to 7 bases, leaving 8 bases not matched to a gene. The length of the CDR3 is 14 residues. In DNA, the CDR3 is TGTGCCAGCAGCCCAACCCTGACAGGGAACACCATATATTTT. Translating it yields CASSPTLTGNTIYF.

The chain joins TRBV4-2 to TRBJ1-3, with D maybe TRBD1 (6 bases). The CDR3 sequence is 16 residues long. Germline lookup yields CDR1 LGHNA and CDR2 YNFKEQ. The V gene lost 4 bases and the J gene lost 0 bases, with 13 bases spanning the gap. The CDR3 here is CASSRTGIRSGNTIYF. The DNA of the CDR3 is TGTGCCAGCAGCCGCACAGGGATTCGCTCTGGAAACACCATATATTTT.

The V and J genes are TRBV6-7 and TRBJ2-2; possible D gene TRBD2, 5 bases. TRBV6-7 is annotated as an ORF whose role is uncertain. The length of the CDR3 is 16 residues. The V gene lost 8 bases and the J gene lost 5 bases, with 21 bases spanning the gap. CDR3 in amino acids: CASPSRDPLRTGELFF. Written as DNA, the CDR3 is TGTGCCAGCCCTTCGAGGGATCCCTTGAGGACCGGGGAGCTGTTTTTT.

V usage is TRBV9 and J usage is TRBJ2-7, with TRBD1 matching over 8 bases. Per germline, CDR1 SGDLS and CDR2 YYNGEE. The CDR3 spans 13 residues. The V and J ends lost 1 base and 6 bases, in that order; junction bases with no gene match: 3. CDR3 sequence reads: CASSVQGAGEQYF. CDR3 sequence (DNA): TGTGCCAGCAGCGTACAGGGGGCGGGCGAGCAGTACTTC.

This clone was seen a single time. This chain connects TRBV28 to TRBJ2-7, with D perhaps matching TRBD1 (5 bases). The CDR3 runs to 12 residues. V dropped 6 bases and J dropped 4 bases, with 10 bases sitting between them. From germline, CDR1 is MDHEN and CDR2 SYDVKM. The DNA for the CDR3 is TGTGCCAGCAGGCGCAGGGTTTACGAGCAGTACTTC. This encodes CASRRRVYEQYF.

The chain employs TRBV2 and TRBJ1-2, with D maybe TRBD1 (6 bases). The V end was cut by 7 bases, the J end by 3 bases, with 18 bases between. Germline values: CDR1 SNHLY, CDR2 FYNNEI. The length of the CDR3 is 15 residues. CDR3 sequence (DNA): TGTGCCAGCACCATCTCCGCAGGGGCCGACTATGGCTACACCTTC. This gives the protein CASTISAGADYGYTF.

The count of this clone is one. The chain is built from TRBV4-1 and TRBJ1-1; tentatively, D is TRBD1 (5 bases). The V gene's germline CDR1 is MGHRA and CDR2 YSYEKL. V lost 3 bases and J 1 base, leaving 18 bases between the germline ends. The length of the CDR3 is 17 residues. In DNA form, the CDR3 reads TGCGCCAGCAGCCATACCTGGTCAGGGCGGACGAACACTGAAGCTTTCTTT. Translated, it gives CASSHTWSGRTNTEAFF.

This clone has only one observation. V gene TRBV19 combines with J gene TRBJ1-5, with 8 nucleotides matching TRBD1. There are 14 residues in the CDR3. Per germline, CDR1 LNHDA and CDR2 SQIVND (reference sequence). With 3 bases clipped from V and 7 bases from J, the junction kept 5 bases outside the gene matches. CDR3 protein: CASSIRGLGQPQHF. The CDR3 nucleotides are TGTGCCAGTAGTATCAGGGGGCTAGGACAGCCCCAGCATTTT.

The chain joins TRBV16 to TRBJ1-1; 7 bases line up with TRBD1. The trim removed 0 bases at V and 5 bases at J, leaving 6 bases unmatched. Looked up from germline, CDR1 is KGHSY and CDR2 is FQNENV. The CDR3 has 15 amino acids. CDR3 residues: CASSQSTGIGTEAFF. The DNA of the CDR3 is TGTGCCAGCAGCCAATCGACAGGGATCGGAACTGAAGCTTTCTTT.

J is TRBJ1-2 and V is TRBV2; D possibly corresponds to TRBD1 (6 bases). Trimming left V 3 bases short and J 8 bases short, with 13 bases between. CDR1 and CDR2 (germline): SNHLY, FYNNEI. CDR3 size: 13 residues. The CDR3 DNA sequence: TGTGCCAGCAGTGAGGACAGTACGGGAGGCTACACCTTC. Translating it yields CASSEDSTGGYTF. Looking up the rest from reference TRBV2 and TRBJ1-2 gives the full variable domain: EPEVTQTPSHQVTQMGQEVILRCVPISNHLYFYWYRQILGQKVEFLVSFYNNEISEKSEIFDDQFSVERPDGSNFTLKIRSTKLEDSAMYFCASSEDSTGGYTFGSGTRLTVV.

The rearrangement links TRBV27 to TRBJ2-7; possible D gene TRBD1, 6 bases. The V end lost 2 bases, the J end lost 0 bases, and 14 bases lay between the germline ends. Germline V CDR1 and CDR2: MNHEY, SMNVEV (reference sequence). The CDR3 is made up of 16 amino acids. CDR3 in amino acids: CASSLVGAVSSYEQYF. DNA of the CDR3: TGTGCCAGCAGTTTAGTGGGGGCCGTCAGCTCCTACGAGCAGTACTTC.

CDR3 amino acids: CASSLRQVNSPLHF. CDR3 DNA: TGCGCCAGCAGCTTGAGGCAGGTCAATTCACCCCTCCACTTT. The rearrangement joins TRBV5-1 to TRBJ1-6; no reliable D call. The germline V and J ends were trimmed by 1 base and 7 bases, with 9 bases remaining between them. Per the germline V gene, CDR1 is SGHRS and CDR2 is YFSETQ. The CDR3 consists of 14 residues.

The genes are TRBV12-3 or TRBV12-4 and TRBJ1-5, with D possibly TRBD1 on 5 matching bases. The CDR3 consists of 12 residues. V was cut by 4 bases and J by 11 bases, with 12 bases left in between. The CDR3 region is CASSSYRFSQHF. The CDR3 DNA follows: TGTGCCAGCAGTTCGTACAGGTTCTCCCAGCATTTT.